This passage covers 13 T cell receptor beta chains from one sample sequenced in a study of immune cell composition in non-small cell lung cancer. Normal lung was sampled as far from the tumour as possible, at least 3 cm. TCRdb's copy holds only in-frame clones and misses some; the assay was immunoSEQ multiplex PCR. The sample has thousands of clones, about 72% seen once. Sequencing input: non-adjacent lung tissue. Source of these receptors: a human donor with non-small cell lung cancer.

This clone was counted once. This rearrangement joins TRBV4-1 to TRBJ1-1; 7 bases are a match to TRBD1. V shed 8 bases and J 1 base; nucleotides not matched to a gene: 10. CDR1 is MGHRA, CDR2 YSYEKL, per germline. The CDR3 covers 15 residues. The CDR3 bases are TGCGCCAGCGGGTCCTTGGGACAGAAGAACACTGAAGCTTTCTTT. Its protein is CASGSLGQKNTEAFF.

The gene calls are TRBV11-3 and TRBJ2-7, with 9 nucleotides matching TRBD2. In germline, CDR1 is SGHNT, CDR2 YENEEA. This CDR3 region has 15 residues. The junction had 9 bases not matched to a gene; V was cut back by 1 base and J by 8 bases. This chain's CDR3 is CASSLVSAGGYQQYF. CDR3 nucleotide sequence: TGTGCCAGCAGCTTAGTCTCGGCGGGGGGGTACCAGCAGTACTTC.

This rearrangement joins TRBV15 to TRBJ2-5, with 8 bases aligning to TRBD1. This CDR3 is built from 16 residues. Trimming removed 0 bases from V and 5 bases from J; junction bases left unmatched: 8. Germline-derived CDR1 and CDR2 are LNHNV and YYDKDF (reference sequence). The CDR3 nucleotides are TGTGCCACCAGCAGAGAACTGACAGGGGATGGTGAGACCCAGTACTTC. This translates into CATSRELTGDGETQYF.

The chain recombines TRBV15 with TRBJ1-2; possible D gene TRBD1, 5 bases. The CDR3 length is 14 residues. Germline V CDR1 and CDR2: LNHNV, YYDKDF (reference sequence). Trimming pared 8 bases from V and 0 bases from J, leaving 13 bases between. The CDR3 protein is CATSPGGTNYGYTF. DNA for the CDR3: TGTGCCACCTCCCCGGGGGGAACTAACTATGGCTACACCTTC.

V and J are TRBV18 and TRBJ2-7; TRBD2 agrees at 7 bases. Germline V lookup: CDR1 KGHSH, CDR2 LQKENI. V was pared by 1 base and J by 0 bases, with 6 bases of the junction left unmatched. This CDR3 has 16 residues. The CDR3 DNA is TGTGCCAGCTCACCACGGGGGGGTTCCAGCTCCTACGAGCAGTACTTC. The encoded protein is CASSPRGGSSSYEQYF.

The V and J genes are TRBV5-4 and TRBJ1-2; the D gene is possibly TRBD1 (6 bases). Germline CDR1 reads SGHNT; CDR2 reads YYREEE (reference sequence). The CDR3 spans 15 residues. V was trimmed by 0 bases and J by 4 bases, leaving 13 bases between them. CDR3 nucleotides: TGTGCCAGCAGCTTGGAGCAGGGGCCGCTCTATGGCTACACCTTC. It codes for CASSLEQGPLYGYTF.

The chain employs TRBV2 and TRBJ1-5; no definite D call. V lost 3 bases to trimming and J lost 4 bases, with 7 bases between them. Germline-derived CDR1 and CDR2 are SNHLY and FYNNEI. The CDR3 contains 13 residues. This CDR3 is CASSDTENQPQHF. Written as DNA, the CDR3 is TGTGCCAGCAGTGATACAGAGAATCAGCCCCAGCATTTT.

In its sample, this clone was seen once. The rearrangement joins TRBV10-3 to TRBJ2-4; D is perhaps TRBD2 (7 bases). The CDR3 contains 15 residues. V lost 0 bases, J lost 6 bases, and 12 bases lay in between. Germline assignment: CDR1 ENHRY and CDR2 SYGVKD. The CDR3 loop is CAISESSGEGNIQYF. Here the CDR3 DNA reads TGTGCCATCAGTGAGTCATCAGGGGAGGGAAACATTCAGTACTTC.

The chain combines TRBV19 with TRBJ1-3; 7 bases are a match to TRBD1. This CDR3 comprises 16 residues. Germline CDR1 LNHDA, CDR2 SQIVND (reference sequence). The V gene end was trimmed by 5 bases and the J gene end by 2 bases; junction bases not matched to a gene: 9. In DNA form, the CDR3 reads TGTGCCAGTAGTGCAAGACAGGGCGGCCCTGGAAACACCATATATTTT. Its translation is CASSARQGGPGNTIYF. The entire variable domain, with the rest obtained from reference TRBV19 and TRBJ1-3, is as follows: DGGITQSPKYLFRKEGQNVTLSCEQNLNHDAMYWYRQDPGQGLRLIYYSQIVNDFQKGDIAEGYSVSREKKESFPLTVTSAQKNPTAFYLCASSARQGGPGNTIYFGEGSWLTVV.

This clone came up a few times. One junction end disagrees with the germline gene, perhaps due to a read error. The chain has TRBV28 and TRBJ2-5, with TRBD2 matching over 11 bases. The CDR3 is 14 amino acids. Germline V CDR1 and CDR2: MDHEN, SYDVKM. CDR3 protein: CASSLGLAVESQYF. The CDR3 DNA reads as TGTGCCAGCAGTCTGGGACTAGCGGTGGAGAGCCAGTACTTC. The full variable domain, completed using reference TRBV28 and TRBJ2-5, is DVKVTQSSRYLVKRTGEKVFLECVQDMDHENMFWYRQDPGLGLRLIYFSYDVKMKEKGDIPEGYSVSREKKERFSLILESASTNQTSMYLCASSLGLAVESQYFGPGTRLLVL.

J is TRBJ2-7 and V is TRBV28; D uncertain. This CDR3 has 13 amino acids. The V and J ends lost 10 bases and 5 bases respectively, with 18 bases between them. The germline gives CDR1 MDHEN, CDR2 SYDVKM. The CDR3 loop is CATGSGGWNEQYF. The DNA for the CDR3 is TGTGCCACCGGGTCGGGTGGATGGAACGAGCAGTACTTC.

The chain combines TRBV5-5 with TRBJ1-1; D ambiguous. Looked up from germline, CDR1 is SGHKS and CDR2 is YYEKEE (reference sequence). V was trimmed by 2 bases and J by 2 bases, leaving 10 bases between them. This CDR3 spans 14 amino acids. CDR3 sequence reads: CASSLGLRNTEAFF. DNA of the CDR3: TGTGCCAGCAGCTTAGGACTGAGAAACACTGAAGCTTTCTTT. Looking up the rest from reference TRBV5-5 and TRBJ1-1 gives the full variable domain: DAGVTQSPTHLIKTRGQQVTLRCSPISGHKSVSWYQQVLGQGPQFIFQYYEKEERGRGNFPDRFSARQFPNYSSELNVNALLLGDSALYLCASSLGLRNTEAFFGQGTRLTVV.

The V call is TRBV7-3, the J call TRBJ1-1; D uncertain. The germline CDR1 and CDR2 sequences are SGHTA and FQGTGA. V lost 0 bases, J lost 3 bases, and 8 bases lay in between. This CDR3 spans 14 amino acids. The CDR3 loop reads CASSLTRADTEAFF. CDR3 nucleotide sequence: TGTGCCAGCAGCTTAACGAGGGCGGACACTGAAGCTTTCTTT.